The 26 T cell receptor beta chains listed next were all sequenced from one sample in a study of CD8 T cells in Susac syndrome. Random hexamers were used to reverse transcribe about 0.5 to 1 ug of RNA. Via MiXCR, TCRdb re-called the immunoSEQ multiplex PCR reads, giving one row per CDR3 protein. In the table there are about 94,000 distinct CDR3 sequences, 85% to 95% of which are singletons. The material sequenced was CD4+ T cells from PBMCs. Receptors were obtained from a human donor with Susac syndrome.

V is TRBV6-5 and J is TRBJ2-5; TRBD1 matches at 7 bases. Trimming at V came to 5 bases and at J to 5 bases, leaving 11 bases not matched to a gene. CDR1 is MNHEY, CDR2 SVGAGI, per germline. This CDR3 region has 15 residues. The CDR3 coding sequence is TGTGCCAGCAGTCGATTTGTAGACAGGGCGGAGACCCAGTACTTC. This encodes CASSRFVDRAETQYF.

V and J are TRBV2 and TRBJ2-7; 7 nucleotides agree with TRBD2. From germline, CDR1 is SNHLY and CDR2 FYNNEI. The CDR3 spans 11 residues. The V segment lost 6 bases and the J segment 6 bases; nucleotides outside the gene matches: 2. The CDR3 nucleotides are TGTGCCAGCAGGGGGGGGGTCGAGCAGTACTTC. Its translation: CASRGGVEQYF.

This clonotype appeared once. The chain joins TRBV25-1 to TRBJ1-1; D remains unclear. The CDR3 loop spans 15 amino acids. V lost 0 bases to trimming and J lost 1 base, with 9 bases between them. Germline values: CDR1 MGHDK, CDR2 SYGVNS. Written as DNA, the CDR3 is TGTGCCAGCAGTGAATATAACCAGCAGAACACTGAAGCTTTCTTT. Translation gives CASSEYNQQNTEAFF.

This rearrangement joins TRBV6-1 to TRBJ1-5; 7 nucleotides match TRBD1. Germline CDR1 reads MNHNS; CDR2 reads SASEGT. Trimming at V came to 5 bases and at J to 1 base, leaving 8 bases not matched to a gene. The CDR3 is made up of 16 amino acids. CDR3 region: CASSQSRGISNQPQHF. DNA for the CDR3: TGTGCCAGCAGTCAATCCAGGGGGATAAGCAATCAGCCCCAGCATTTT.

This sequence joins TRBV30 and TRBJ1-6, with D maybe TRBD1 (5 bases). This CDR3 comprises 14 residues. Germline CDR1 and CDR2: GTSNPN and SVGIG (reference sequence). With 3 bases removed from V and 5 bases from J, the gap between germline ends came to 11 bases. The CDR3 nucleotides read TGTGCCTGGAGACGAGGGGAAAATAATTCACCCCTCCACTTT. Residues: CAWRRGENNSPLHF. Filled out from reference TRBV30 and TRBJ1-6, the complete variable domain reads SQTIHQWPATLVQPVGSPLSLECTVEGTSNPNLYWYRQAAGRGLQLLFYSVGIGQISSEVPQNLSASRPQDRQFILSSKKLLLSDSGFYLCAWRRGENNSPLHFGNGTRLTVT.

The chain recombines TRBV11-1 with TRBJ2-1; D is unresolved. The V gene lost 1 base and the J gene lost 8 bases, with 6 bases spanning the gap. Germline CDR1 and CDR2: SGHAT and FQDESV (reference sequence). This CDR3 is built from 12 residues. The CDR3 protein is CASSLGVHEQFF. CDR3 DNA sequence: TGTGCCAGCAGCTTAGGGGTTCATGAGCAGTTCTTC.

The chain has TRBV12-3 or TRBV12-4 and TRBJ1-5; the D is unclear. V was clipped by 3 bases and J by 7 bases, with 10 bases between them. The CDR3 sequence is 13 residues long. DNA for the CDR3: TGTGCCAGCAGTTTCACGGGGAAACAGCCCCAGCATTTT. It translates to CASSFTGKQPQHF.

V and J are TRBV20-1 and TRBJ1-5, with 10 bases aligning to TRBD1. Trimming removed 5 bases from V and 7 bases from J; junction bases left unmatched: 5. The germline CDR1 and CDR2 sequences are DFQATT and SNEGSKA (reference sequence). This CDR3 contains 13 residues. The CDR3: CSAWTGGNQPQHF. In DNA, the CDR3 is TGCAGTGCTTGGACAGGGGGAAACCAGCCCCAGCATTTT.

This chain connects TRBV28 to TRBJ1-2; perhaps TRBD1 as D (5 bases). Germline CDR1 is MDHEN and CDR2 is SYDVKM. V lost 8 bases and J lost 2, with 12 bases in between. This CDR3 is built from 13 residues. CDR3 sequence reads: CASFTGENYGYTF. The CDR3 DNA follows: TGTGCCAGCTTCACGGGGGAGAACTATGGCTACACCTTC.

The V and J genes are TRBV14 and TRBJ2-1; D not certain. The germline V gene encodes CDR1 SGHDN and CDR2 FVKESK. Trimming took off 1 base at V and 10 bases at J, with 23 bases between the two ends. This CDR3 is 17 amino acids long. The CDR3 DNA follows: TGTGCCAGCAGCCAAGGGGTACGGACCCTATTTTCTTGGGAGCAGTTCTTC. It encodes CASSQGVRTLFSWEQFF.

This sequence joins TRBV13 and TRBJ2-3; 13 positions agree with TRBD2. The length of the CDR3 is 18 residues. V was clipped by 5 bases and J by 0 bases; unmatched bases: 8. Germline V gene lookup returns CDR1 PRHDT and CDR2 FYEKMQ (reference sequence). The CDR3 nucleotides are TGTGCCAGCAGCCAACGGACTAGCGGGGGACGTAGCACAGATACGCAGTATTTT. Protein sequence: CASSQRTSGGRSTDTQYF.

The chain couples TRBV7-2 to TRBJ2-3; D may match TRBD1 or TRBD2 (5 bases each). Trimming pared 3 bases from V and 8 bases from J, leaving 12 bases between. CDR1 is SGHTA and CDR2 is FQGNSA in the germline V gene. This CDR3 has 13 amino acids. The CDR3 reads CASSLVTRGTQYF. The CDR3 DNA reads as TGTGCCAGCAGCTTGGTAACGAGGGGTACGCAGTATTTT.

This rearrangement joins TRBV29-1 to TRBJ1-2; possibly TRBD1 for D (6 bases). V was cut by 5 bases and J by 1 base, with 11 bases left in between. The CDR3 runs to 13 residues. Germline V CDR1 and CDR2: SQVTM, ANQGSEA. The CDR3 loop is CSVSGQINYGYTF. Written as DNA, the CDR3 is TGCAGCGTTAGCGGACAGATTAACTATGGCTACACCTTC.

This chain uses TRBV20-1 with TRBJ1-2; no clear D gene. The V gene lost 6 bases and the J gene lost 9 bases, with 23 bases spanning the gap. The length of the CDR3 is 14 residues. Germline V gene data show CDR1 as DFQATT and CDR2 as SNEGSKA (reference sequence). The DNA of the CDR3 is TGCAGTGCCAGCTGGTCCGGATCTACTTTGAGCTACACCTTC. Its protein is CSASWSGSTLSYTF.

V usage is TRBV5-4 and J usage is TRBJ2-3, with 9 positions matching TRBD1. V shed 5 bases, J shed 6 bases, and the junction held 7 bases outside the gene matches. There are 14 residues in the CDR3. CDR1 and CDR2 (germline): SGHNT, YYREEE (reference sequence). The CDR3: CASRPDRGVDTQYF. The CDR3 DNA follows: TGTGCCAGCAGACCGGACAGGGGAGTGGATACGCAGTATTTT.

The V call is TRBV4-3, the J call TRBJ2-3; tentative D call: TRBD1 (6 bases). The CDR3 loop spans 15 amino acids. The V and J ends lost 0 bases and 6 bases respectively, with 13 bases between them. The germline CDR1 and CDR2 sequences are LGHNA and YSLEER. Here the CDR3 DNA reads TGCGCCAGCAGCCAAGACAGGGGCAGGGAGGATACGCAGTATTTT. Its protein is CASSQDRGREDTQYF.

The J gene is TRBJ2-1, the V gene TRBV27; 11 nucleotides agree with TRBD2. Germline CDR1 is MNHEY and CDR2 is SMNVEV (reference sequence). V shed 3 bases and J 6 bases; nucleotides not matched to a gene: 4. CDR3 size: 15 residues. CDR3 in DNA: TGTGCCAGCAGTTTTGGGACTAGCGGAGTCAATGAGCAGTTCTTC. The encoded protein is CASSFGTSGVNEQFF.

The chain links TRBV4-1 to TRBJ1-6; maybe TRBD1 (5 bases). This CDR3 spans 15 amino acids. The germline V gene encodes CDR1 MGHRA and CDR2 YSYEKL. Trimming left V 1 base short and J 8 bases short, with 12 bases between. This chain's CDR3 is CASSQVDGGDSPLHF. The CDR3 DNA sequence: TGCGCCAGCAGCCAAGTGGACGGGGGAGATTCACCCCTCCACTTT.

This clonotype was recorded once. The V and J genes are TRBV24-1 and TRBJ1-4, with 8 bases lining up with TRBD1. With 4 bases clipped from V and 8 bases from J, the junction kept 2 bases outside the gene matches. CDR3 size: 13 residues. Looked up from germline, CDR1 is KGHDR and CDR2 is SFDVKD. The CDR3 protein is CATSERQGEKLFF. CDR3 nucleotide sequence: TGTGCCACCAGTGAACGACAGGGGGAAAAACTGTTTTTT.

The chain carries TRBV15 and TRBJ2-7; D is ambiguous. CDR1 is LNHNV and CDR2 is YYDKDF in the germline V gene (reference sequence). CDR3 length equals 12 residues. Deletions cut 3 bases from V and 2 bases from J, with 5 bases between. The CDR3: CATSSGTYEQYF. The CDR3, as DNA: TGTGCCACCAGCAGCGGTACCTACGAGCAGTACTTC.

V gene TRBV6-4 combines with J gene TRBJ1-1; D is unclear. The CDR3 is 17 amino acids. Trimming pared 0 bases from V and 2 bases from J, leaving 16 bases between. CDR1 is MRHNA, CDR2 SNTAGT, per germline. This CDR3 is CASSDSVGPRRNTEAFF. In DNA form, the CDR3 reads TGTGCCAGCAGTGACTCGGTGGGCCCACGCAGAAACACTGAAGCTTTCTTT.

The V call is TRBV18, the J call TRBJ2-2, with 10 positions matching TRBD2. CDR3 length equals 16 residues. Trimming removed 3 bases from V and 3 bases from J; junction bases left unmatched: 4. Looked up from germline, CDR1 is KGHSH and CDR2 is LQKENI. The CDR3 nucleotides are TGTGCCAGCTCACCCCTAGCGGGGGTAGACACCGGGGAGCTGTTTTTT. Protein sequence: CASSPLAGVDTGELFF. The variable domain in full, with the rest retrieved from reference TRBV18 and TRBJ2-2, is NAGVMQNPRHLVRRRGQEARLRCSPMKGHSHVYWYRQLPEEGLKFMVYLQKENIIDESGMPKERFSAEFPKEGPSILRIQQVVRGDSAAYFCASSPLAGVDTGELFFGEGSRLTVL.

The rearrangement links TRBV18 to TRBJ1-5; tentative D call: TRBD1 (5 bases). The CDR3 consists of 14 residues. The germline gives CDR1 KGHSH, CDR2 LQKENI. Trimming cost V 1 base and J 3 bases, with 7 bases left between them. The CDR3 loop is CASSPQGNNQPQHF. CDR3 coding DNA: TGTGCCAGCTCACCACAGGGGAACAATCAGCCCCAGCATTTT.

The chain employs TRBV20-1 and TRBJ2-7; D perhaps matches TRBD1 (6 bases). The CDR3 loop spans 13 amino acids. Between the trimmed V and J ends, which lost 6 bases and 3 bases, there was a span of 15 bases. CDR1 is DFQATT and CDR2 is SNEGSKA in the germline V gene (reference sequence). The CDR3 coding sequence is TGCAGTGCCCCCCAAGGGGGTAACTACGAGCAGTACTTC. The encoded protein is CSAPQGGNYEQYF.

The rearrangement uses TRBV5-1 and TRBJ2-2; D gene uncertain. The V gene lost 4 bases and the J gene lost 4 bases, with 14 bases spanning the gap. The CDR3 runs to 15 residues. Germline CDR1 SGHRS, CDR2 YFSETQ. The CDR3 DNA sequence: TGCGCCAGCAGCCCTACCGACACCGGCACCGGGGAGCTGTTTTTT. Its protein is CASSPTDTGTGELFF. The full variable domain, its missing parts supplied by reference TRBV5-1 and TRBJ2-2, is KAGVTQTPRYLIKTRGQQVTLSCSPISGHRSVSWYQQTPGQGLQFLFEYFSETQRNKGNFPGRFSGRQFSNSRSEMNVSTLELGDSALYLCASSPTDTGTGELFFGEGSRLTVL.

The V and J genes are TRBV21-1 and TRBJ2-5; the table names TRBD1, a call not compared with the DNA. TRBV21-1 is a pseudogene. This CDR3 has 14 residues. The CDR3 protein is CASSKPGPEETQYF. CDR3 DNA: TGTGCCAGCAGCAAGCCGGGACCTGAAGAGACCCAGTACTTC.